This T cell receptor beta chain was sequenced during a study of shared clonotypes between healthy human individuals. Whole-study results and caveats: Sharing of clonotypes among donors was expected to vary with sequencing depth. Estimated richness values were generally larger in naive subsets than in memory subsets. Of the naive CD4 clonotypes, about 5% were shared across a handful of donors.

Notes on this clone: Its target is not known.

The CDR3 contains 13 residues. V dropped 1 base and J dropped 14; count of bases not matched to a gene: 9. The V gene's germline CDR1 is GTSNPN and CDR2 SVGIG (reference sequence). In the naive CD8 group, cells lacked CD45RO and were positively selected for CCR7, so terminally differentiated effector memory CD45RA+ cells were left out. Measured with immunoSEQ multiplex PCR; TCRdb has only the in-frame clones, and not every one. This table has about 2.2 million clones, 90% to 95% appearing once. The chain links TRBV30 to TRBJ2-1; 9 bases align to TRBD2. The sequencing sample was made of naive CD8+ T cells from PBMCs. The source is a young man in good health. Some clones in this sample may be carry-over from other donors' samples. The CDR3 spells CAWSDIAGAYEFF. CDR3 nucleotide sequence: TGTGCCTGGAGTGATATAGCGGGAGCTTACGAGTTCTTC. The entire variable domain, with the rest obtained from reference TRBV30 and TRBJ2-1, is as follows: SQTIHQWPATLVQPVGSPLSLECTVEGTSNPNLYWYRQAAGRGLQLLFYSVGIGQISSEVPQNLSASRPQDRQFILSSKKLLLSDSGFYLCAWSDIAGAYEFFGPGTRLTVL.